The 30 T cell receptor beta chains reported below all come from one sample, sequenced in a study of tissue T cells after allogeneic stem cell transplantation. The data were produced by immunoSEQ multiplex PCR, yet TCRdb's version contains in-frame clones alone and is incomplete. Of roughly 4,200 clones in the sample, 45% to 55% were seen once. The time point denotes: mouse harvest day 7 after allogeneic transplant. The graft held 10^6 splenic CD5+ T cells and 10^7 T-cell-depleted bone marrow cells. The sequencing input was lymph node tissue. These receptors all stem from a female BALB/c mouse given C57BL/6 T cells with graft-versus-host disease after an allogeneic hematopoietic cell transplant.

As concerns this clone: Gene names follow the mouse nomenclature. The CDR3 end falls 1 residue outside the read, so it is completed with the germline J gene. This chain links TRBV3 with TRBJ1-1; 8 bases fit TRBD1. Germline trimming cut 4 bases from V and 1 base from J; bases unmatched to any gene: 5. The germline V gene has CDR1 SNHLY and CDR2 FYNGKV (reference sequence). This CDR3 has 15 residues. The CDR3 region is CASSSGQGGNTEVFF. The CDR3 DNA, read in part, is TGTGCCAGCAGCTCCGGACAGGGAGGAAACACAGAAGTCTTC. Looking up the rest from reference TRBV3 and TRBJ1-1 gives the full variable domain: GPKVLQIPSHQIIDMGQMVTLNCDPVSNHLYFYWYKQILGQQMEFLVNFYNGKVMEKSKLFKDQFSVERPDGSYFTLKIQPTALEDSAVYFCASSSGQGGNTEVFFGKGTRLTVV.

A word on this clone: Gene names follow the mouse nomenclature. The sequence runs out 1 residue before the end of the CDR3; the remainder is reconstructed from the germline J gene. The chain links TRBV4 to TRBJ2-1, with 11 bases that match TRBD2. The CDR3 has 14 residues. Germline loops: CDR1 LGHDT, CDR2 YNNKQL (reference sequence). V dropped 4 bases and J dropped 6; count of bases not matched to a gene: 2. The DNA read from the CDR3 is TGTGCCAGCAGCTCCGACTGGGGGGGTGCTGAGCAGTTC. Translated: CASSSDWGGAEQF. The whole CDR3 is CASSSDWGGAEQFF.

On this clone itself: One end of the junction does not line up with germline, which may come from a read error. Gene names and germline refer to mouse. The CDR3 end is not reached by the read, which stops 1 residue before it; the germline J gene fills it in. This sample includes further DNA sequences coding for the same CDR3. V is TRBV1 and J is TRBJ1-5; 7 bases are shared with TRBD1. CDR1 and CDR2 from the germline V gene are NSQYPW and LRSPGD (reference sequence). The CDR3 sequence is 13 residues long. The DNA read from the CDR3 is TGCACCTGCAGTGACAGGGGAGGCCAGGCCCCGCTT. Amino acid sequence: CTCSDRGGQAPL. The CDR3 reads in full as CTCSDRGGQAPLF.

This clone was seen a handful of times. Each gene name is a mouse one. The read halts 1 residue ahead of the CDR3 end, with the missing end drawn from the germline J gene. The genes are TRBV12-1 and TRBJ2-5, with 11 nucleotides matching TRBD2. The CDR3 is made up of 15 amino acids. V was pared by 3 bases and J by 2 bases, with 3 bases of the junction left unmatched. CDR1 SGHSN and CDR2 HYEKVE come from the germline V gene. Partial CDR3 DNA: TGTGCCAGCTCTTTGACTGGGGGGGTCCAAGACACCCAGTAC. Translated: CASSLTGGVQDTQY. The whole CDR3 is CASSLTGGVQDTQYF.

This clone came up a few times. The listed genes are named as in mouse. The CDR3 goes on 1 residue after the read ends, and that part is filled in from the germline J gene. The genes are TRBV26 and TRBJ2-5; no reliable D call. The CDR3 contains 14 residues. Germline V gene sequence: CDR1 KGHPV, CDR2 FQNQEV (reference sequence). Trimming stripped 3 bases from V and 2 bases from J, with 9 bases between. This chain's CDR3 is CASSLRAGQDTQYF. CDR3 bases read: TGTGCCAGCAGTCTCCGGGCGGGCCAAGACACCCAGTAC.

This clone was seen more than once but under ten times. Genes and germline are mouse. With the read ending 1 residue before the CDR3 end, the germline J gene is used to fill in that end. The chain links TRBV26 to TRBJ1-4, with D hard to call. Trimming pared 0 bases from V and 0 bases from J, leaving 8 bases between. The length of the CDR3 is 16 residues. Germline lookup yields CDR1 KGHPV and CDR2 FQNQEV (reference sequence). The sequenced CDR3 bases are TGTGCCAGCAGTCTGTCGATGGCATTTTCCAACGAAAGATTATTT. It encodes CASSLSMAFSNERLF. The complete CDR3 reads CASSLSMAFSNERLFF.

This clone occurred a few times. These gene names are mouse names. The sequence runs out 1 residue before the end of the CDR3; the remainder is reconstructed from the germline J gene. The chain carries TRBV3 and TRBJ1-3; D might be TRBD1 (5 bases). Deletions cut 3 bases from V and 4 bases from J, with 10 bases between. The CDR3 totals 14 residues. Germline V CDR1 and CDR2: SNHLY, FYNGKV (reference sequence). The sequenced part of the CDR3 DNA is TGTGCCAGCAGCTTCTCAGGGAGAGGAAATACGCTCTAT. Amino acid sequence: CASSFSGRGNTLY. The entire CDR3 is CASSFSGRGNTLYF.

This clone was counted only a few times. Genes and germline are mouse. The read ends 1 residue early relative to the CDR3; the germline J gene fills the gap. The genes are TRBV16 and TRBJ2-2; 8 bases line up with TRBD2. The CDR3 length is 16 residues. From germline, CDR1 is SGHSA and CDR2 FRNQAP. The trim removed 1 base at V and 4 bases at J, leaving 5 bases unmatched. The part of the CDR3 DNA that was read is TGTGCAAGCAGCTTAGGGGGGGGCGCAGGCACCGGGCAGCTCTAC. It codes for CASSLGGGAGTGQLY. The whole CDR3 protein is CASSLGGGAGTGQLYF.

This clone was observed a few times. The genes and germline here are from mouse. The read gets to within 1 residue of the CDR3 end, and the germline J gene fills in the rest. This chain connects TRBV12-1 to TRBJ2-4; D may be TRBD2 (6 bases). The germline CDR1 and CDR2 sequences are SGHSN and HYEKVE. The CDR3 contains 14 residues. Trimming took 1 base from V and 0 from J, leaving 7 bases between them. Incomplete CDR3 DNA: TGTGCCAGCTCTCTTGGGGGAAGTCAAAACACCTTGTAC. Translation gives CASSLGGSQNTLY. The entire CDR3 sequence reads CASSLGGSQNTLYF.

A word on this clone: The gene names here belong to mouse. The read terminates 1 residue ahead of where the CDR3 ends, so the germline J gene completes it. J is TRBJ2-5 and V is TRBV26; no clear D gene. Trimming pared 5 bases from V and 3 bases from J, leaving 6 bases between. The length of the CDR3 is 12 residues. CDR1 and CDR2 from the germline V gene are KGHPV and FQNQEV (reference sequence). CDR3 bases read: TGTGCCAGCAGTAGTCAACAAGACACCCAGTAC. The encoded protein is CASSSQQDTQY. The whole CDR3 protein is CASSSQQDTQYF.

This clone has a handful of counts. Gene names follow the mouse nomenclature. The read halts 1 residue ahead of the CDR3 end, with the missing end drawn from the germline J gene. The chain couples TRBV13-1 to TRBJ1-1, with D maybe TRBD1 (6 bases). CDR3 length: 11 amino acids. Germline CDR1 NSHNY, CDR2 SYGAGN. V shed 2 bases and J shed 7 bases, with 6 bases lying between them. The covered CDR3 bases are TGTGCCAGCAGTGACAGGGGAGAAGTCTTC. This translates into CASSDRGEVF. The complete CDR3 reads CASSDRGEVFF.

About this clone itself: Gene names and germline match the mouse. The read falls 1 residue short of the CDR3 end, and the missing part is taken from the germline J gene. V gene TRBV19 combines with J gene TRBJ2-1, with 8 positions matching TRBD2. V shed 0 bases, J shed 6 bases, and the junction held 2 bases outside the gene matches. The CDR3 covers 14 residues. Germline CDR1 is FNHDT and CDR2 is SITEND (reference sequence). CDR3 residues: CASSIAGGFAEQFF. The sequenced CDR3 bases are TGTGCCAGCAGTATAGCTGGGGGGTTTGCTGAGCAGTTC.

Comments on this clone: The germline and genes are mouse ones. Read sequence stops 1 residue before the CDR3 end, and the germline J gene provides the missing end. V is TRBV5 and J is TRBJ1-3, with D hard to call. Germline CDR1 is LGHNA and CDR2 is YNLKQL (reference sequence). The CDR3 spans 15 residues. Trimming shortened V by 0 bases and J by 0 bases, and 6 bases separated the two germline ends. The CDR3 bases that were read are TGTGCCAGCAGCCAAGAGGTCTATTCTGGAAATACGCTCTAT. Translating it yields CASSQEVYSGNTLY. The whole CDR3 sequence reads CASSQEVYSGNTLYF.

As regards this clone: Gene names follow the mouse nomenclature. The CDR3 is cut off 1 residue early in the read; its end comes from the germline J gene. The chain carries TRBV12-1 and TRBJ1-5; no clear D gene. Trimming left V 0 bases short and J 1 base short, with 3 bases between. The CDR3 runs 13 residues. The germline CDR1 and CDR2 sequences are SGHSN and HYEKVE. The CDR3 DNA, read in part, is TGTGCCAGCTCTCTCCAGAACAACCAGGCTCCGCTT. The encoded protein is CASSLQNNQAPL. The full CDR3 sequence reads CASSLQNNQAPLF.

Notes on this clone: The gene symbols are mouse symbols. The read finishes 1 residue shy of the CDR3 end, and the germline J gene is used to complete it. This same CDR3 is encoded by further DNA sequences in the sample. The rearrangement links TRBV1 to TRBJ1-1, with 7 nucleotides matching TRBD1. The V gene's germline CDR1 is NSQYPW and CDR2 LRSPGD (reference sequence). The CDR3 is 14 amino acids. Trimming took 3 bases from V and 0 from J; bases not matched to a gene: 1. CDR3 residues: CTCSADRANTEVFF. Partial CDR3 DNA: TGCACCTGCAGTGCCGACAGGGCAAACACAGAAGTCTTC.

This clone was seen a single time. Germline and genes: mouse. The sequenced fragment ends 1 residue before the CDR3 boundary, so the rest is inferred from the germline J gene. V gene TRBV26 combines with J gene TRBJ2-3; 7 bases agree with TRBD2. From germline, CDR1 is KGHPV and CDR2 FQNQEV (reference sequence). V lost 1 base and J lost 2; bases outside the gene matches: 6. This CDR3 has 16 residues. CDR3 bases read: TGTGCCAGCAGTCTGTTGGGTGGGGGGATTGCAGAAACGCTGTAT. It encodes CASSLLGGGIAETLY. In full, the CDR3 is CASSLLGGGIAETLYF.

Worth noting for this clone: Gene names denote mouse genes. The sequenced fragment ends 1 residue before the CDR3 boundary, so the rest is inferred from the germline J gene. Other DNA sequences in this sample translate to the same CDR3. V and J are TRBV5 and TRBJ2-5; TRBD2 agrees at 7 bases. Germline V CDR1 and CDR2: LGHNA, YNLKQL (reference sequence). V was clipped by 0 bases and J by 3 bases; unmatched bases: 0. The length of the CDR3 is 14 residues. The sequenced CDR3 bases are TGTGCCAGCAGCCAAGACTGGGGGCAAGACACCCAGTAC. Translated: CASSQDWGQDTQY. The whole CDR3 reads CASSQDWGQDTQYF.

In the case of this clone: Gene and germline names: mouse. The read gets to within 1 residue of the CDR3 end, and the germline J gene fills in the rest. The gene calls are TRBV26 and TRBJ2-2, with D uncertain. Between the trimmed V and J ends, which lost 2 bases and 2 bases, there was a span of 6 bases. The CDR3 covers 14 residues. The V gene's germline CDR1 is KGHPV and CDR2 FQNQEV (reference sequence). The part of the CDR3 DNA that was read is TGTGCCAGCAGTCTGGGGTCTAACACCGGGCAGCTCTAC. This codes for CASSLGSNTGQLY. The whole CDR3 protein is CASSLGSNTGQLYF.

A remark on this clone: The genes and germline here are from mouse. The DNA ends 1 residue before the CDR3 does, and the rest of the CDR3 is filled in from the germline J gene. The chain has TRBV24 and TRBJ2-3; possibly TRBD1 or TRBD2 for D (5 bases each). Between the trimmed V and J ends, which lost 4 bases and 1 base, there was a span of 15 bases. The germline V gene encodes CDR1 KGHTA and CDR2 FRNEEI. The CDR3 is 16 amino acids. The sequenced CDR3 bases are TGTGCCAGCAGTCCCTCCGGGGGTGACTGTGCAGAAACGCTGTAT. Translating gives CASSPSGGDCAETLY. Given in full, the CDR3 is CASSPSGGDCAETLYF.

About this clone: Gene names and germline refer to mouse. The read comes to an end 1 residue before the CDR3 does, leaving the germline J gene to fill in the end. The V call is TRBV31, the J call TRBJ1-6; 7 positions agree with TRBD1. TRBJ1-6 is assigned to the ORF class and has an uncertain function. The CDR3 has 13 residues. Germline CDR1 and CDR2: GKSSPN and SITVG. V shed 5 bases, J shed 7 bases, and the junction held 5 bases outside the gene matches. The sequenced CDR3 bases are TGTGCCTGGTCGACAGGGTGGAATTCGCCCCTCTAC. Encoded protein: CAWSTGWNSPLY. The whole CDR3 region reads CAWSTGWNSPLYF.

Comment on this clone: All gene names here are mouse names. The CDR3 end lies 1 residue beyond the end of the read and is filled in from the germline J gene. The chain joins TRBV16 to TRBJ1-4, with D tentatively TRBD1 (5 bases). Germline V gene data show CDR1 as SGHSA and CDR2 as FRNQAP. The CDR3 is 12 amino acids. The V and J ends lost 5 bases and 8 bases respectively, with 9 bases between them. The CDR3 sequence is CASSGTGERLFF. The CDR3 bases that were read are TGTGCAAGCAGCGGGACCGGGGAAAGATTATTT.

As regards this clone: Any gene name here is a mouse gene name. The sequenced part of the CDR3 DNA is TGTGCCAGCAGTCTCGGACAAACCAAGGCTCCGCTT. Translated: CASSLGQTKAPL. The full CDR3 sequence reads CASSLGQTKAPLF. V is TRBV26 and J is TRBJ1-5; tentative D call: TRBD1 (5 bases). The CDR3 extends 1 residue past the end of the read, so its final part is completed from the germline J gene. Trimming stripped 3 bases from V and 8 bases from J, with 11 bases between. CDR1 is KGHPV, CDR2 FQNQEV, per germline (reference sequence). This CDR3 is built from 13 residues.

As for this clone: Compared with germline, one end of the junction differs, possibly owing to a read error. Germline and genes: mouse. From the germline J gene comes the end of the CDR3, since the read stops 1 residue before it. V gene TRBV19 combines with J gene TRBJ2-5; no clear D. Germline V lookup: CDR1 FNHDT, CDR2 SITEND (reference sequence). This CDR3 has 11 amino acids. CDR3 bases read: TGTGCCAGCAGTAACCCAGACACCCAGTAC. This gives the protein CASSNPDTQY. In full, the CDR3 is CASSNPDTQYF.

Comment on this clone: Any gene name here is a mouse gene name. Sequencing ends 1 residue short of the CDR3 end; the germline J gene provides the rest. The chain uses TRBV26 and TRBJ1-3, with TRBD1 matching over 7 bases. J lost 2 bases, V lost 4 bases, and 5 bases had no gene match. CDR1 and CDR2 from the germline V gene are KGHPV and FQNQEV (reference sequence). This CDR3 is 15 amino acids long. CDR3 protein: CASSPSGTAGNTLYF. The CDR3 DNA, read in part, is TGTGCCAGCAGTCCCTCGGGGACAGCTGGAAATACGCTCTAT.

This clone has only a few counts. The gene symbols are mouse symbols. The read finishes 1 residue shy of the CDR3 end, and the germline J gene is used to complete it. The gene calls are TRBV1 and TRBJ2-7; D gene uncertain. CDR1 is NSQYPW and CDR2 is LRSPGD in the germline V gene (reference sequence). The CDR3 is 14 residues long. V was shortened by 1 base and J by 0 bases, with 7 bases between the two germline ends. The CDR3 loop is CTCSAGAVSYEQYF. The CDR3 bases that were read are TGCACCTGCAGTGCAGGGGCGGTCTCCTATGAACAGTAC.

This clone showed up just a few times. Gene names follow the mouse nomenclature. The CDR3 extends 1 residue past the end of the read, so its final part is completed from the germline J gene. The V call is TRBV2, the J call TRBJ2-4; 7 nucleotides agree with TRBD2. V trimming: 0 bases; J trimming: 0 bases; junction bases outside the gene matches: 0. Looked up from germline, CDR1 is LGHNA and CDR2 is YSYQKL. The CDR3 covers 15 residues. This CDR3 reads CASSQDWGSQNTLYF. Incomplete CDR3 DNA: TGTGCCAGCAGCCAAGACTGGGGGAGTCAAAACACCTTGTAC.

As for this clone: Gene names denote mouse genes. Coverage ceases 1 residue before the CDR3 finishes, and the germline J gene fills in the end. J is TRBJ2-3 and V is TRBV26; no reliable D call. The length of the CDR3 is 11 residues. CDR1 is KGHPV and CDR2 is FQNQEV in the germline V gene (reference sequence). Trimming removed 3 bases at V and 2 bases at J, with 0 bases between. The DNA read from the CDR3 is TGTGCCAGCAGTCTTGCAGAAACGCTGTAT. Translated: CASSLAETLY. The complete CDR3 sequence is CASSLAETLYF.

As regards this clone: Gene names and germline refer to mouse. The read finishes 1 residue shy of the CDR3 end, and the germline J gene is used to complete it. The chain combines TRBV16 with TRBJ2-3, with 8 bases that match TRBD2. J was trimmed by 0 bases and V by 1 base; bases with no gene match: 3. The germline CDR1 and CDR2 sequences are SGHSA and FRNQAP. The length of the CDR3 is 16 residues. CDR3 protein: CASSLVLGVSAETLYF. CDR3 DNA, as far as it was read: TGTGCAAGCAGCTTAGTACTGGGGGTTAGTGCAGAAACGCTGTAT.

About this clone: Genes and germline come from the mouse. The read ends 1 residue before the CDR3 terminus; that terminus is restored from the germline J gene. The rearrangement links TRBV26 to TRBJ2-3, with D unclear. CDR1 KGHPV and CDR2 FQNQEV come from the germline V gene (reference sequence). There are 12 residues in the CDR3. V lost 0 bases and J lost 6, with 4 bases in between. Partial CDR3 DNA: TGTGCCAGCAGTCTGTCGACCGAAACGCTGTAT. This gives the protein CASSLSTETLY. The full-length CDR3 reads as CASSLSTETLYF.

With respect to this clone: A far larger clone is one nucleotide away, so this likely arose from a read error. Genes and germline come from the mouse. From the germline J gene comes the end of the CDR3, since the read stops 1 residue before it. The chain combines TRBV13-2 with TRBJ2-7, with 14 bases that match TRBD2. The CDR3 contains 15 residues. Germline loops: CDR1 NNHNN, CDR2 SYGAGS (reference sequence). Trimming removed 0 bases from V and 6 bases from J; junction bases left unmatched: 2. The sequenced part of the CDR3 DNA is TGTGCCAGCGGTGATGGGGGACTGGGGGGGCTTGAACAGTAC. As protein: CASGDGGLGGLEQY. The full CDR3 is CASGDGGLGGLEQYF.